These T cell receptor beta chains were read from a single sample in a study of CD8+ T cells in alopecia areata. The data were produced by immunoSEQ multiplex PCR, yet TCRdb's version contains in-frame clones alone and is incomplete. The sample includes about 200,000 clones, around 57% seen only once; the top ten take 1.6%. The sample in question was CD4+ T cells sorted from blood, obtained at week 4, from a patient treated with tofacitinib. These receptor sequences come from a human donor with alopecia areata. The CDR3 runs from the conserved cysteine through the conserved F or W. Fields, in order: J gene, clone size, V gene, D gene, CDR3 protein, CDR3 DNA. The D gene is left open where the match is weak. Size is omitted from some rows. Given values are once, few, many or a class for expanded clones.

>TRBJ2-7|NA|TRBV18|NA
CASSPRGQYF
TGTGCCAGCTCACCAAGAGGACAGTACTTC
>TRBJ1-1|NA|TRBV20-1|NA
CSASVNTEAFF
TGCAGTGCTAGTGTCAACACTGAAGCTTTCTTT
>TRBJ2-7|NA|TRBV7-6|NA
CASSLAAGNEQYF
TGTGCCAGCAGCTTAGCCGCGGGCAACGAGCAGTACTTC
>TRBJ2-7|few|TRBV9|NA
CASSVLRGTNYEQYF
TGTGCCAGCAGCGTGTTGAGGGGGACAAACTACGAGCAGTACTTC
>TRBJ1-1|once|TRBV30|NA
CAWSWGLGTEAFF
TGTGCCTGGAGTTGGGGGCTTGGTACTGAAGCTTTCTTT
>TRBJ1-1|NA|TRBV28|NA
CASSPTGRPRNTEAFF
TGTGCCAGCAGCCCTACCGGACGGCCGAGGAACACTGAAGCTTTCTTT
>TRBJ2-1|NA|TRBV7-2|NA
CASSLDPGTEQFF
TGTGCCAGCAGCTTAGATCCGGGAACCGAGCAGTTCTTC
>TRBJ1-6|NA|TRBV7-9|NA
CASSSASGASPLHF
TGTGCCAGCAGCTCGGCCTCCGGTGCTTCACCCCTCCACTTT
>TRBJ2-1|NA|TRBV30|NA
CAWSGKQLPKEQFF
TGTGCCTGGAGTGGAAAACAGCTACCGAAGGAGCAGTTCTTC
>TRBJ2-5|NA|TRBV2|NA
CASSKEETQYF
TGTGCCAGCAGCAAGGAAGAGACCCAGTACTTC
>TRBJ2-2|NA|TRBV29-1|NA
CSVDPTGMNTGELFF
TGCAGCGTTGACCCGACAGGAATGAACACCGGGGAGCTGTTTTTT
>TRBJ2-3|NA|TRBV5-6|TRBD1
CASSSGTGVRDTQYF
TGTGCCAGCAGTTCCGGGACAGGGGTTAGGGATACGCAGTATTTT
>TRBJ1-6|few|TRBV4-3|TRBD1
CASSQEGQGNSPLHF
TGCGCCAGCAGCCAAGAGGGACAGGGGAATTCACCCCTCCACTTT
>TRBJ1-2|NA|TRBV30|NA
CAWSHWTRDYGYTF
TGTGCCTGGAGCCACTGGACCAGGGACTATGGCTACACCTTC
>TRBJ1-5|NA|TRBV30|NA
CAWSGGRVGNQPQHF
TGTGCCTGGAGTGGGGGTAGAGTCGGCAATCAGCCCCAGCATTTT
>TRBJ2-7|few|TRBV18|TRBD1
CASSPDRVSDEQYF
TGTGCCAGCTCACCGGACAGGGTATCGGACGAGCAGTACTTC
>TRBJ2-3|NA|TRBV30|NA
CAWSVGSSRGDTQYF
TGTGCCTGGAGTGTAGGCTCTAGTCGGGGGGATACGCAGTATTTT
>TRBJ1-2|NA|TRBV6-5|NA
CASSYRSPGDYGYTF
TGTGCCAGCAGTTACAGGTCCCCGGGGGACTATGGCTACACCTTC
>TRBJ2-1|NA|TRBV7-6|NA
CASSLSSYPYNEQFF
TGTGCCAGCAGCTTATCTAGTTACCCTTACAATGAGCAGTTCTTC
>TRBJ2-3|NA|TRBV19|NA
CASSSSVTDTQYF
TGTGCCAGTAGTAGTTCGGTCACAGATACGCAGTATTTT
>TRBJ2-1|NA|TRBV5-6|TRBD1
CASSLRGQGVHNEQFF
TGTGCCAGCAGCTTGCGCGGGCAGGGGGTCCACAATGAGCAGTTCTTC
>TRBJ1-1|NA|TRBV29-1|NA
CSERDGLNTEAFF
TGCAGCGAACGGGACGGATTGAACACTGAAGCTTTCTTT
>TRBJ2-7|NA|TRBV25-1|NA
CASSFGTPREQYF
TGTGCCAGCAGCTTCGGGACACCTCGCGAGCAGTACTTC
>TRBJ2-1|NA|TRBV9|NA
CASSVGALSSYNEQFF
TGTGCCAGCAGCGTAGGGGCCTTGAGCTCCTACAATGAGCAGTTCTTC
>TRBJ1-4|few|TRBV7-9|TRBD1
CASSPGTGGYEKLFF
TGTGCCAGCAGCCCCGGGACAGGGGGCTATGAAAAACTGTTTTTT
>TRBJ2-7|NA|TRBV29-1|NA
CSVKEGVYEQYF
TGCAGCGTCAAAGAGGGGGTCTACGAGCAGTACTTC
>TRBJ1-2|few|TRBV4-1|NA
CASSQNQGEGYTF
TGCGCCAGCAGCCAAAACCAAGGGGAAGGCTACACCTTC
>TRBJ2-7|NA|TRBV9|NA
CASSVEKYRDDYEQYF
TGTGCCAGCAGCGTAGAGAAGTACAGGGACGACTACGAGCAGTACTTC
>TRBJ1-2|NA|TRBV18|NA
CASSTGGYGYTF
TGTGCCAGCTCGACCGGGGGATATGGCTACACCTTC
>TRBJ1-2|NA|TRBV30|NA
CAWSVQGMGGYTF
TGTGCCTGGAGTGTACAGGGAATGGGAGGCTACACCTTC
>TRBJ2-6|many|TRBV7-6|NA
CASSFSGAGANVLTF
TGTGCCAGCAGCTTTTCTGGGGCTGGGGCCAACGTCCTGACTTTC
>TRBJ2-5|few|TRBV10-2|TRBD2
CASTSSGGETQYF
TGCGCCAGCACTTCTAGCGGGGGAGAGACCCAGTACTTC
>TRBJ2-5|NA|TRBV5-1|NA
CASSPAGGEETQYF
TGCGCCAGCAGCCCGGCCGGGGGTGAAGAGACCCAGTACTTC
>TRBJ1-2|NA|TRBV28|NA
CASSLEGHDYGYTF
TGTGCCAGCAGTTTAGAGGGCCATGACTATGGCTACACCTTC
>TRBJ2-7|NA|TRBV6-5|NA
CASSARGARQYF
TGTGCCAGCAGTGCTCGCGGGGCCCGGCAGTACTTC
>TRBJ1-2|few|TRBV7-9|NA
CASSFRYGYTF
TGTGCCAGCAGCTTTCGCTATGGCTACACCTTC
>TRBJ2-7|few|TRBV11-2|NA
CASSLQGYEQYF
TGTGCCAGCAGCTTACAGGGGTACGAGCAGTACTTC
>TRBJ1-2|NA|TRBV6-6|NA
CASTPHRGDLVGYTF
TGTGCCAGCACCCCCCATCGGGGGGATTTGGTTGGCTACACCTTC
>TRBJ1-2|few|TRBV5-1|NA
CASSSTESAGYTF
TGCGCCAGCAGCTCTACAGAATCCGCCGGCTACACCTTC
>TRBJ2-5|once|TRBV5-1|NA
CASSLIGETQYF
TGCGCCAGCAGCCTGATCGGTGAGACCCAGTACTTC
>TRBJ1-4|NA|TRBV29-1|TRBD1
CSAATGGEEKLFF
TGCAGCGCTGCAACAGGGGGCGAGGAAAAACTGTTTTTT
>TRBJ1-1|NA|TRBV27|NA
CASSFGTDPNTEAFF
TGTGCCAGCAGTTTCGGCACAGACCCGAACACTGAAGCTTTCTTT
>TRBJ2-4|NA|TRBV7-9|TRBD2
CASSTTSGGNIQYF
TGTGCCAGCAGCACTACTAGCGGGGGTAACATTCAGTACTTC
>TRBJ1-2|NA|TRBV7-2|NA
CASTFSYGYTF
TGTGCCAGCACCTTTAGCTATGGCTACACCTTC
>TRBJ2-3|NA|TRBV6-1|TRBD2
CASSPGLKGDTQYF
TGTGCCAGCAGTCCGGGACTAAAGGGAGATACGCAGTATTTT
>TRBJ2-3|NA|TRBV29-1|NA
CSVQVLAADTQYF
TGCAGCGTTCAAGTCCTAGCAGCAGATACGCAGTATTTT
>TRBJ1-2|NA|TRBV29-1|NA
CSVRTSLGYTF
TGCAGCGTGAGGACCAGCCTTGGCTACACCTTC
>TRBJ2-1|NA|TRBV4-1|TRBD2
CASSQDLAGFQVEQFF
TGCGCCAGCAGCCAAGATCTAGCGGGGTTTCAGGTTGAGCAGTTCTTC
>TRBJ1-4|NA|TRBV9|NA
CASSVRGGEKLFF
TGTGCCAGCAGCGTAAGAGGGGGTGAAAAACTGTTTTTT
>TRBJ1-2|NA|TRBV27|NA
CASSPWDNRVYGYTF
TGTGCCAGCAGTCCCTGGGACAATCGTGTCTATGGCTACACCTTC
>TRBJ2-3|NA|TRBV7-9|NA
CASSFGDGTDTQYF
TGTGCCAGCAGCTTCGGTGATGGCACAGATACGCAGTATTTT
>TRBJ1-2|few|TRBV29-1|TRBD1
CSVDGTGGYGYTF
TGCAGCGTTGACGGGACAGGGGGCTATGGCTACACCTTC
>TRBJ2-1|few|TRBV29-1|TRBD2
CSVASGRFYNEQFF
TGCAGCGTTGCTAGCGGGCGATTCTACAATGAGCAGTTCTTC
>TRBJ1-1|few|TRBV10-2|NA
CASLGGQTEAFF
TGCGCCAGCCTAGGGGGGCAGACTGAAGCTTTCTTT
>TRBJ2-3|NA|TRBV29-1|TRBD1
CGVEIRTGGYSTDTQYF
TGCGGCGTTGAGATTCGGACAGGGGGATATAGCACAGATACGCAGTATTTT